This T cell receptor beta chain was sequenced during a study of OX40 agonist ivuxolimab in advanced cancers. Study as a whole: Enrolled patients in dose escalation had cancers that were hepatocellular carcinoma, melanoma, renal cell or head and neck cancer.

Germline assignment: CDR1 SGHRS and CDR2 YFSETQ. Trimming cost V 0 bases and J 2 bases, with 12 bases left between them. The CDR3 is made up of 17 amino acids. Sequencing was performed with immunoSEQ multiplex PCR; in TCRdb, only in-frame clones are kept and a portion is missing. Here the sample spans some 59,000 clones, 87% being singletons. This sequence originates from an adult with an advanced solid tumor such as melanoma, head and neck, liver or kidney cancer. The material sequenced was CD4+ or CD8+ T cells sorted from blood, taken in a trial of the OX40 agonist ivuxolimab. The V and J genes are TRBV5-1 and TRBJ1-6; TRBD1 might be the D (6 bases). CDR3 coding DNA: TGCGCCAGCAGCTTGGATGGGGGCAGAACCTATAATTCACCCCTCCACTTT. Its protein product is CASSLDGGRTYNSPLHF. Full variable domain (rest looked up from reference TRBV5-1 and TRBJ1-6): KAGVTQTPRYLIKTRGQQVTLSCSPISGHRSVSWYQQTPGQGLQFLFEYFSETQRNKGNFPGRFSGRQFSNSRSEMNVSTLELGDSALYLCASSLDGGRTYNSPLHFGNGTRLTVT.